Each of the 22 T cell receptor beta chains below was sequenced from the same sample in a study of blood T cell repertoires in COVID-19. The protocol was immunoSEQ multiplex PCR, while the TCRdb copy is restricted to in-frame clones and leaves out a portion. The top ten hold less than 3% of the sample, which has about 160,000 clones, around 89% seen once. The sample was peripheral blood. All receptors come from a man between 60 and 70 years old with acute or convalescent COVID-19.

V gene TRBV6-2 or TRBV6-3 combines with J gene TRBJ2-7, with D unresolved. Per germline, CDR1 MNHEY and CDR2 SVGEGT. The CDR3 is 11 residues long. V lost 6 bases, J lost 5 bases, and 8 bases lay in between. CDR3 in amino acids: CASSRSHEQYF. CDR3 bases: TGTGCCAGCAGCCGGAGTCACGAGCAGTACTTC.

The chain couples TRBV2 to TRBJ1-1; D not resolved. Germline CDR1 and CDR2: SNHLY and FYNNEI. The CDR3 is 13 amino acids. The V and J ends lost 7 bases and 0 bases respectively, with 9 bases between them. CDR3 region: CASTRAMNTEAFF. The CDR3 nucleotides read TGTGCCAGCACACGAGCTATGAACACTGAAGCTTTCTTT.

This clone has only one observation. This chain connects TRBV4-3 to TRBJ1-2; D not resolved. Trimming left V 0 bases short and J 4 bases short, with 15 bases between. Germline CDR1 is LGHNA and CDR2 is YSLEER. CDR3 length: 16 residues. The CDR3 spells CASSQEKGEGLYGYTF. In DNA, the CDR3 is TGCGCCAGCAGCCAAGAAAAGGGAGAGGGCCTCTATGGCTACACCTTC.

This clone was seen only a few times. The V and J genes are TRBV6-1 and TRBJ2-2; possibly TRBD2 for D (6 bases). This CDR3 is 14 amino acids long. Germline assignment: CDR1 MNHNS and CDR2 SASEGT. The V gene lost 10 bases and the J gene lost 2 bases, with 14 bases spanning the gap. Here the CDR3 reads CATSRGLNTGELFF. The CDR3 nucleotides read TGTGCCACCTCCCGGGGGTTAAACACCGGGGAGCTGTTTTTT.

This clone appeared once. The V call is TRBV2, the J call TRBJ1-6, with D unresolved. The CDR3 covers 14 residues. Trimming removed 7 bases from V and 6 bases from J, with 13 bases in between. CDR1 and CDR2 (germline): SNHLY, FYNNEI. CDR3 region: CASKEGPVNSPLHF. CDR3 coding DNA: TGTGCCAGCAAGGAGGGCCCAGTTAATTCACCCCTCCACTTT.

CDR3 DNA: TGTGCCAGCTGTCAGGGGGCGACCGGGGAGCTGTTTTTT. Protein sequence: CASCQGATGELFF. The V gene is TRBV5-6, the J gene TRBJ2-2; 8 positions match TRBD1. CDR3 size: 13 residues. The germline gives CDR1 SGHDT, CDR2 YYEEEE. J gave up 5 bases and V 7 bases, and 4 bases lay outside the gene matches.

The V gene is TRBV5-5, the J gene TRBJ2-7; D is undetermined. This CDR3 has 13 residues. Germline V lookup: CDR1 SGHKS, CDR2 YYEKEE (reference sequence). V was shortened by 2 bases and J by 2 bases, with 8 bases between the two germline ends. The CDR3 DNA is TGTGCCAGCAGCTTTGGTCAGGCCTACGAGCAGTACTTC. This codes for CASSFGQAYEQYF.

The V call is TRBV7-8, the J call TRBJ1-1, with D unresolved. V was trimmed by 4 bases and J by 5 bases, leaving 17 bases between them. The length of the CDR3 is 15 residues. The germline gives CDR1 SGHVS, CDR2 FQNEAQ. The CDR3: CASSSSGRRYTEAFF. CDR3 nucleotides: TGTGCCAGCAGCTCCAGCGGCAGGAGGTATACTGAAGCTTTCTTT.

The chain has TRBV5-5 and TRBJ1-1, with 9 bases aligning to TRBD1. There are 14 residues in the CDR3. The V gene's germline CDR1 is SGHKS and CDR2 YYEKEE (reference sequence). V was clipped by 4 bases and J by 4 bases; unmatched bases: 5. CDR3 amino acids: CASSRDRGFTEAFF. The DNA for the CDR3 is TGTGCCAGCAGCCGCGACAGGGGGTTCACTGAAGCTTTCTTT.

V usage is TRBV7-9 and J usage is TRBJ2-3, with a tentative D call TRBD1 (6 bases). With 4 bases removed from V and 0 bases from J, the gap between germline ends came to 14 bases. The germline gives CDR1 SEHNR, CDR2 FQNEAQ (reference sequence). The length of the CDR3 is 16 residues. This CDR3 reads CASSSTGTISTDTQYF. In DNA form, the CDR3 reads TGTGCCAGCAGCTCGACCGGGACAATAAGCACAGATACGCAGTATTTT.

The V call is TRBV7-9, the J call TRBJ2-7; D unresolved. Trimming removed 0 bases at V and 5 bases at J, with 8 bases between. CDR1 and CDR2 (germline): SEHNR, FQNEAQ (reference sequence). The CDR3 contains 13 residues. CDR3 sequence reads: CASSLALRNEQYF. Written as DNA, the CDR3 is TGTGCCAGCAGCTTAGCTCTGAGAAACGAGCAGTACTTC.

This clone was counted only a few times. The chain uses TRBV27 and TRBJ2-7; 8 bases map to TRBD1. In germline, CDR1 is MNHEY, CDR2 SMNVEV (reference sequence). V lost 5 bases, J lost 2 bases, and 8 bases stayed unmatched. The CDR3 covers 15 residues. The CDR3 is CASSPGTGLTYEQYF. CDR3 bases: TGTGCCAGCAGTCCGGGGACAGGCCTCACCTACGAGCAGTACTTC.

The chain is built from TRBV5-1 and TRBJ1-5; unclear D gene. CDR3 length equals 14 residues. V was trimmed by 0 bases and J by 5 bases, leaving 9 bases between them. Germline assignment: CDR1 SGHRS and CDR2 YFSETQ. The CDR3: CASSLELEHQPQHF. DNA for the CDR3: TGCGCCAGCAGCTTGGAGCTGGAGCATCAGCCCCAGCATTTT.

The CDR3 nucleotides read TGTGCCAGCAGTTTAACCGGGAACACTGAAGCTTTCTTT. Translating it yields CASSLTGNTEAFF. This chain links TRBV12-3 or TRBV12-4 with TRBJ1-1; no definite D call. Trimming left V 2 bases short and J 1 base short, with 5 bases between. The CDR3 is made up of 13 amino acids.

This rearrangement joins TRBV5-4 to TRBJ1-1; TRBD1 matches at 9 bases. V trimming: 4 bases; J trimming: 1 base; junction bases outside the gene matches: 2. Germline V gene data show CDR1 as SGHNT and CDR2 as YYREEE (reference sequence). This CDR3 has 14 amino acids. The DNA for the CDR3 is TGTGCCAGCAGCATGGACAGGGGGAACACTGAAGCTTTCTTT. Amino acids: CASSMDRGNTEAFF.

This clone showed up just a few times. The rearrangement joins TRBV27 to TRBJ1-5, with D unresolved. The CDR3 runs to 13 residues. The germline V gene encodes CDR1 MNHEY and CDR2 SMNVEV (reference sequence). Trimming took 3 bases from V and 2 from J, leaving 5 bases between them. In DNA form, the CDR3 reads TGTGCCAGCAGTTTCGGGGGCAATCAGCCCCAGCATTTT. Its translation: CASSFGGNQPQHF.

The CDR3 reads CASSEGVYGYTF. The CDR3 coding sequence is TGTGCCAGCAGTGAAGGCGTCTATGGCTACACCTTC. The chain is built from TRBV2 and TRBJ1-2; D remains ambiguous. Germline V CDR1 and CDR2: SNHLY, FYNNEI. Trimming stripped 1 base from V and 4 bases from J, with 4 bases between. The CDR3 consists of 12 residues.

The genes are TRBV5-6 and TRBJ1-2; perhaps TRBD1 as D (5 bases). Trimming stripped 3 bases from V and 4 bases from J, with 10 bases between. Looked up from germline, CDR1 is SGHDT and CDR2 is YYEEEE. The CDR3 is 13 amino acids. CDR3 protein: CASSSRATYGYTF. The CDR3 DNA sequence: TGTGCCAGCAGCTCCAGGGCGACCTATGGCTACACCTTC.

For the CDR3, the DNA is TGCGCCAGCAGTGATAGAGGGGGACCCTACGAGCAGTACTTC. This codes for CASSDRGGPYEQYF. The chain has TRBV10-1 and TRBJ2-7; perhaps TRBD1 as D (6 bases). V shed 3 bases and J shed 2 bases, with 11 bases lying between them. Germline V gives CDR1 WNHNN, CDR2 SYGVQD (reference sequence). CDR3 size: 14 residues.

With respect to this clone: At the DNA level, this CDR3 is encoded by other sequences in the same sample as well. This sequence joins TRBV5-1 and TRBJ1-5; D not certain. The CDR3 is 14 residues long. Germline V lookup: CDR1 SGHRS, CDR2 YFSETQ. V was trimmed by 0 bases and J by 2 bases, leaving 6 bases between them. The CDR3, as DNA: TGCGCCAGCAGCTTGGAGGCGGGCAATCAGCCCCAGCATTTT. Residues: CASSLEAGNQPQHF.

This clone was found once. At one end, the junction sequence differs from germline, possibly due to a read error. The rearrangement joins TRBV11-2 to TRBJ2-7; 9 positions match TRBD2. This CDR3 is 15 amino acids long. Germline V gives CDR1 SGHAT, CDR2 FQNNGV. CDR3 DNA sequence: TGTGCCAGCACCTCCCTTGGTCTGCGGGGGGGAATCAAGGACTTC. This gives the protein CASTSLGLRGGIKDF.

The rearrangement joins TRBV2 to TRBJ1-5; tentatively, D is TRBD1 (5 bases). This CDR3 is built from 16 residues. Trimming pared 2 bases from V and 4 bases from J, leaving 15 bases between. Looked up from germline, CDR1 is SNHLY and CDR2 is FYNNEI. As DNA, the CDR3 is TGTGCCAGCAGTGAAAGGCAGGGTGCGGGAAATCAGCCCCAGCATTTT. It encodes CASSERQGAGNQPQHF.